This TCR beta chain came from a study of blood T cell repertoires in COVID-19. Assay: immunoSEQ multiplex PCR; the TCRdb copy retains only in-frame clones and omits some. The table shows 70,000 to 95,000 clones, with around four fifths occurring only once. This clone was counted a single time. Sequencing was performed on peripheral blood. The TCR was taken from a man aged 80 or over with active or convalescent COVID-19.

The CDR3 nucleotides read TGTGCCAGCAGTCCACCTGGGGCTTGGGAAACTGAAGCTTTCTTT. As protein: CASSPPGAWETEAFF. The chain links TRBV6-5 to TRBJ1-1; possibly TRBD1 for D (5 bases). This CDR3 is 15 amino acids long. CDR1 is MNHEY, CDR2 SVGAGI, per germline. The V gene lost 5 bases and the J gene lost 5 bases, with 18 bases spanning the gap.